A single T cell receptor (beta chain) is shown here with its context. The antigen is not known. The record originates from a study of T cell responses to AZD1222 COVID-19 vaccine. Here immunoSEQ multiplex PCR was the method, and the copy in TCRdb shows in-frame clones only, minus some. Here the sample spans fewer than 200,000 clones, roughly nine tenths being singletons. Study conclusions and caveats: The CD4 TCRs associated with vaccination extended across spike and predominated at 160-218 and 743-854. Repertoire samples came only from after the peak T cell response.

The CDR3 contains 17 residues. The V segment lost 0 bases and the J segment 4 bases; nucleotides outside the gene matches: 9. In germline, CDR1 is SGDLS, CDR2 YYNGEE. Sample: peripheral blood, taken on day 0 of MenACWY control vaccination. The sequence came from an adult in good health. The chain joins TRBV9 to TRBJ2-5, with 10 bases lining up with TRBD2. CDR3 DNA sequence: TGTGCCAGCAGCGTAGGGGGAGTAGCGGGAGGACGAGAGACCCAGTACTTC. Its translation is CASSVGGVAGGRETQYF.